This T cell receptor beta chain comes out of a study of cytomegalovirus exposure and HLA in healthy donors. Findings of the study overall: TCR sequences were mostly rare, though some public TCRs occurred in many donors. Within an earlier analysis, most TCR beta V segments proved productive either about 87% or about 30% of the time. Roughly even sequencing depth across donors was the assumption behind the presence/absence analyses.

On this clone: No antigen is known for it.

Every donor was a healthy person donating bone marrow. The CDR3 is 12 residues long. Trimming left V 6 bases short and J 5 bases short, with 10 bases between. Germline values: CDR1 MNHEY, CDR2 SMNVEV (reference sequence). 60 Vbeta and 13 Jbeta primers were used in PCR. Clones were sequenced by immunoSEQ multiplex PCR, and TCRdb holds only the in-frame ones, with some missing. The data show about 80,000 clones, around 62% seen once. J is TRBJ2-5 and V is TRBV27; D gene uncertain. This clonotype was sampled from a male donor in good health and CMV-seropositive. Sequenced input: PBMCs. The CDR3 nucleotides are TGTGCCAGCAGACGTTACGGGGAGACCCAGTACTTC. It translates to CASRRYGETQYF.